This TCR beta chain derives from a study of memory CD4+ T cells and cytomegalovirus serostatus. Study background: Healthy Belgian adult donors included about nine CMV-positive and 20 to 30 CMV-negative people. Study findings and constraints: Of 150 to 200 reported CMV TCRbeta sequences, 55 to 80 were found in memory CD4+ repertoires.

TCRdb's copy holds only in-frame clones and misses some; the assay was immunoSEQ multiplex PCR. The table records 40,000 to 45,000 clones, 76% of them present only once. Single viable CD3+CD4+CD8-CD45RO+ cells were sorted as the memory CD4+ T cells. Remarks on this clone: Antigen unknown.

Sequencing was done on a sample of memory CD4+ T cells from blood. The TCR sequence derives from an adult in good health and CMV-seronegative.

The CDR3 is CASSEVGQEYEQYF. For the CDR3, the DNA is TGTGCCAGCAGTGAAGTCGGCCAAGAGTACGAGCAGTACTTC. The rearrangement uses TRBV6-1 and TRBJ2-7; D is ambiguous. Germline values: CDR1 MNHNS, CDR2 SASEGT. The V and J ends lost 1 base and 4 bases respectively, with 11 bases between them. The CDR3 sequence is 14 residues long.